This T cell receptor (beta chain) was found in a study of CD8+CD57+ T cells in acquired aplastic anemia. Before being chosen for sequencing, patients had shown CD8+CD57+ cell expansion by flow cytometry. Profiling that covered TCR beta VDJ and CDR3 relied on genomic DNA as its template. From the reads, TCRdb called clonotypes with MiXCR, one entry per CDR3 protein. The sample lists roughly 250,000 distinct CDR3 sequences; approximately 79% were seen once. Of note for this clonotype: This likely comes from a read error, as the CDR3 has no conserved phenylalanine or tryptophan at its end. No DNA is shown, since the ends of the CDR3 on it are uncertain; the CDR3 is the one TCRdb lists.

The sample was sorted CD4+, CD8+, or CD8+CD57+ T cells (not recorded which) from PBMCs. The TCR sequence derives from a human donor with aplastic anemia.

CDR3: CASSLAGGPQKRS. This chain uses TRBV7-8 with TRBJ2-5; the table's TRBD2 call for D was not verified on the DNA. CDR1 is SGHVS, CDR2 FQNEAQ, per germline. Both ends counted, the CDR3 spans 13 residues.